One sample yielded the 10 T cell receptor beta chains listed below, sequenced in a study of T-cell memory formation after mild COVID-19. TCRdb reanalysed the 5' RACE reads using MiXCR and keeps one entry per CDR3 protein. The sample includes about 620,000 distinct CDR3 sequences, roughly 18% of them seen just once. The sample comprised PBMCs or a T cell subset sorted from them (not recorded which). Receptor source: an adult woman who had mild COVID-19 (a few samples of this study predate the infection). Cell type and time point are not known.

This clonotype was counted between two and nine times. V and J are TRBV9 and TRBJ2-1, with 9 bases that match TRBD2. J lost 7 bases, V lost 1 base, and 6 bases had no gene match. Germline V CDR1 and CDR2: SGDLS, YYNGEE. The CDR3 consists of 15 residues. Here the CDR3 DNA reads TGTGCCAGCAGCGTATCTAGCGGGGTAGGTAATGAGCAGTTCTTC. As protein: CASSVSSGVGNEQFF.

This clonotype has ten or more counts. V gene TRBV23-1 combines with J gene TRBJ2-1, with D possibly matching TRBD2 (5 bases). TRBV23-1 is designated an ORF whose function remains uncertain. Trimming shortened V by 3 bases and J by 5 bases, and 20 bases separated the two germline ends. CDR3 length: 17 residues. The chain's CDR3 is CASSHSVSERQDNEQFF. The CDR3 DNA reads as TGCGCCAGCAGTCACAGTGTTTCGGAGCGGCAGGACAATGAGCAGTTCTTC.

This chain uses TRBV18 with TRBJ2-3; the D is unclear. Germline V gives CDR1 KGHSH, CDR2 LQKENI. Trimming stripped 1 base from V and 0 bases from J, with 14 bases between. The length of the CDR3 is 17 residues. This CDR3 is CASSPLGNVRSTDTQYF. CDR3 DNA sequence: TGTGCCAGCTCACCACTGGGCAACGTTCGAAGCACAGATACGCAGTATTTT.

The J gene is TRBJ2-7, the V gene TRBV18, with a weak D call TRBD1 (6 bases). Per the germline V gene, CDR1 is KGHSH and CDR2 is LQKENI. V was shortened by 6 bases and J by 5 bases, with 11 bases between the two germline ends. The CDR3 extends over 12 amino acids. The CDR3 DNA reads TGTGCCAGCTCGCATACAGGGCACGAGCAGTACTTC. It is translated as CASSHTGHEQYF.

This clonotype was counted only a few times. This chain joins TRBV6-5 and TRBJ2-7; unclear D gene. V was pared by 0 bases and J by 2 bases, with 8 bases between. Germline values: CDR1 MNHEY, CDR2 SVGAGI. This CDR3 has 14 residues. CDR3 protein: CASSYSHDPYEQYF. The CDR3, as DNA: TGTGCCAGCAGTTACTCCCATGACCCCTACGAGCAGTACTTC.

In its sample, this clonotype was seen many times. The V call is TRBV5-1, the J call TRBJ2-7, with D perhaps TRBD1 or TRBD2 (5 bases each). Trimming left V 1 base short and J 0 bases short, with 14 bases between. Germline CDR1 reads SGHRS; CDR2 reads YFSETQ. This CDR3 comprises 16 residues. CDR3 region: CASSLSLGETSYEQYF. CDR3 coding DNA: TGCGCCAGCAGCTTGTCCTTGGGGGAAACCTCCTACGAGCAGTACTTC.

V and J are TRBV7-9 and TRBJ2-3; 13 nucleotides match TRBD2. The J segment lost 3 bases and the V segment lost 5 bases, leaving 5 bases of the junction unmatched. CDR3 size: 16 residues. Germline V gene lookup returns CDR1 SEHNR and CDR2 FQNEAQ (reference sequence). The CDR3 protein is CASSQTSGRNTDTQYF. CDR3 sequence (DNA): TGTGCCAGCAGCCAGACTAGCGGGAGGAATACAGATACGCAGTATTTT.

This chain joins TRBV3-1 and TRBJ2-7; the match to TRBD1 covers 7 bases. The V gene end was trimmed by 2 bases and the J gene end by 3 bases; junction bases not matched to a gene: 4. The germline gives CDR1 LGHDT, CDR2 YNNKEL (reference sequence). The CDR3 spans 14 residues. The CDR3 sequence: CASSQRDRDYEQYF. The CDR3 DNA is TGTGCCAGCAGCCAACGGGACAGAGACTACGAGCAGTACTTC.

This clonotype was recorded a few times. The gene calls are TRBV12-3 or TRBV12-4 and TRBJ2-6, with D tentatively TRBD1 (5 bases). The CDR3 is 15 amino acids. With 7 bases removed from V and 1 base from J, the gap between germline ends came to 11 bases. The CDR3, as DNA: TGTGCCAGCAATTCCGCAGGGTCTGGGGCCAACGTCCTGACTTTC. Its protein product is CASNSAGSGANVLTF.

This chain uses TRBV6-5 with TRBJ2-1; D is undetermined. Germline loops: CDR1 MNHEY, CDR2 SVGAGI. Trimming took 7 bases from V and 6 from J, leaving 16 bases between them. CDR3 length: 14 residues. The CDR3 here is CASNARAYINEQFF. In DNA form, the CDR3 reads TGTGCCAGCAACGCTAGGGCGTATATCAATGAGCAGTTCTTC.